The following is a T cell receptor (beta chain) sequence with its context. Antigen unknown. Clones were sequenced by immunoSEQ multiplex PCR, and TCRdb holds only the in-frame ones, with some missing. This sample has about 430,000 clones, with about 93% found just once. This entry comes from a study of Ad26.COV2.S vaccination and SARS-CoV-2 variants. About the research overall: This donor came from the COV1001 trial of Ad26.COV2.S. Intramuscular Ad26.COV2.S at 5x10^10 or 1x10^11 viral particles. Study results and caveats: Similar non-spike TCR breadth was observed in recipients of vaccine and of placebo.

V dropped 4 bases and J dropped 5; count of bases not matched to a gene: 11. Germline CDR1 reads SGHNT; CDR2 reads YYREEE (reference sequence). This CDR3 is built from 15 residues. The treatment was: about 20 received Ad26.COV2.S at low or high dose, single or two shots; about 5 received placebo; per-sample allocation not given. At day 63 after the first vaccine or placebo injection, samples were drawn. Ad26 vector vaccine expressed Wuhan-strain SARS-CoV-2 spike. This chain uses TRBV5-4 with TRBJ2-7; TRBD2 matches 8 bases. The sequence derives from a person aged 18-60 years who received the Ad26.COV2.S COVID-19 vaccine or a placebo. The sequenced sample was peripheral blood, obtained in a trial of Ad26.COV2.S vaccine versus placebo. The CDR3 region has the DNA TGTGCCAGCAGCCCAGCGGGAGACCGGGTTAACGAGCAGTACTTC. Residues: CASSPAGDRVNEQYF.